This TCR beta chain was captured in a study of blood T cell repertoires in COVID-19. There are 15 residues in the CDR3. V lost 4 bases and J lost 6, with 16 bases in between. Germline CDR1 reads SGDLS; CDR2 reads YYNGEE. Original processing notes: The assay estimated nucleated cells by amplifying reference gene primers. The assay was immunoSEQ multiplex PCR, and TCRdb's table has in-frame clones only and misses some. That table gives V, J and clone size, and the DNA gave D and trimming. Of 350,000 or so clones in the sample, around 88% were seen once. The sample comprised peripheral blood. The chain combines TRBV9 with TRBJ1-4; the D is unclear. The receptor's source is a man younger than 40 with active or convalescent COVID-19. The CDR3: CASSLSPGADEKLFF. CDR3 DNA: TGTGCCAGCAGCCTTTCTCCCGGCGCGGATGAAAAACTGTTTTTT. The full variable domain, in which reference TRBV9 and TRBJ1-4 provide the parts outside the CDR3, is DSGVTQTPKHLITATGQRVTLRCSPRSGDLSVYWYQQSLDQGLQFLIQYYNGEERAKGNILERFSAQQFPDLHSELNLSSLELGDSALYFCASSLSPGADEKLFFGSGTQLSVL.